This TCR beta chain was sequenced during a study of vaccination and CD4 T cells after COVID-19. Scientists ran DNA taken from cultured CD4+ T cells through the Oncomine TCR Beta short-read assay for sequencing. TCRdb reprocessed the PCR reads via MiXCR and lists one record per CDR3 protein. Of about 20,000 distinct CDR3 sequences in the sample, about a third were seen once. Time point specified: late sampling 161 to 241 days after vaccination in a few convalescent patients. Treatment denoted: roughly 10-day PBMC culture with coronavirus spike peptide pools or control peptides (ViraFEST assay). To note about this clonotype: Its target is unknown.

Losses at the gene ends were 11 bases for V and 4 bases for J; bases not matched to a gene: 18. In germline, CDR1 is LNHDA, CDR2 SQIVND (reference sequence). The CDR3 is 16 residues long. The rearrangement links TRBV19 to TRBJ2-3, with TRBD2 matching over 7 bases. The TCR sequence derives from a human donor who had recovered from COVID-19. The starting material was CD4+ T cells from blood, cultured in vitro, obtained about 7 months after SARS-CoV-2 vaccination. In DNA, the CDR3 is TGTGCCGCCTGGCGGTTTTGGGGAGGGCCGGCAGATACGCAGTATTTT. It yields the protein CAAWRFWGGPADTQYF.